This TCR beta chain was captured in a study of blood T cell repertoires in COVID-19. Study-level background: Samples came from the United States, Italy and Spain, spanning acute and convalescent COVID-19. Sources were T cells, B-cell-depleted T cells, or PBMCs; the material itself was cDNA or gDNA.

Germline assignment: CDR1 SGHRS and CDR2 YFSETQ. This CDR3 comprises 15 residues. The V and J ends lost 0 bases and 3 bases respectively, with 9 bases between them. Only a few counts were recorded for this clone. Methods used by the authors: Reference gene primer amplification gave nucleated cell count estimates. Produced via immunoSEQ multiplex PCR; TCRdb's table is partial and in-frame only. Clone size and the V and J calls come from that table; the DNA yielded D and trimming. There are approximately 200,000 clones in the sample; about 81% occur only once, and 12% lies in the top ten. Patients in Seattle were enrolled during active infection, then followed longitudinally.

J is TRBJ1-4 and V is TRBV5-1, with D unclear. Sequencing used peripheral blood. The TCR comes from an elderly woman with COVID-19, enrolled during active disease. The CDR3 region is CASSLAGIPNEKLFF. CDR3 nucleotides: TGCGCCAGCAGCTTGGCCGGGATCCCTAATGAAAAACTGTTTTTT.